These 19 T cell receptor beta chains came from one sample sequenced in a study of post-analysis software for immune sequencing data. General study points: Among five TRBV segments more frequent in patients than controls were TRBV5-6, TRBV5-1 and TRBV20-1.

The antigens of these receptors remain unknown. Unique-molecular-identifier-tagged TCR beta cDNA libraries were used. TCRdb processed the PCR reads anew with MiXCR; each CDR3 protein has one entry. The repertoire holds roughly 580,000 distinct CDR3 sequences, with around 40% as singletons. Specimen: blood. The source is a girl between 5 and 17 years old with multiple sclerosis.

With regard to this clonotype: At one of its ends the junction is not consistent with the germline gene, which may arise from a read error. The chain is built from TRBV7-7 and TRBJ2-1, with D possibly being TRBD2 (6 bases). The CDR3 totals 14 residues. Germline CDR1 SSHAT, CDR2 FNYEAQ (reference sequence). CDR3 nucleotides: TGTGCTAGCAGCTTAGAACTAGCTAGGAATGAGCAGTTCTTC. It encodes CASSLELARNEQFF.

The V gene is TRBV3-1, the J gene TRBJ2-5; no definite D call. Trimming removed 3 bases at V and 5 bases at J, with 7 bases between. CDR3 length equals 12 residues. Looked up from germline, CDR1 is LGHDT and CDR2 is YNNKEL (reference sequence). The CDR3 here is CASSHNGETQYF. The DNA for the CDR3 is TGTGCCAGCAGCCATAATGGGGAGACCCAGTACTTC.

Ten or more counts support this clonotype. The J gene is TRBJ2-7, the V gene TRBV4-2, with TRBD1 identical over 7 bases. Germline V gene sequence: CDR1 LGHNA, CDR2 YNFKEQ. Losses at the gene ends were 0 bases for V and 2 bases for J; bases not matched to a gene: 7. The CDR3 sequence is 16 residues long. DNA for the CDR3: TGTGCCAGCAGCCAAGAAGGGGGCGAAGTCCCCTACGAGCAGTACTTC. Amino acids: CASSQEGGEVPYEQYF.

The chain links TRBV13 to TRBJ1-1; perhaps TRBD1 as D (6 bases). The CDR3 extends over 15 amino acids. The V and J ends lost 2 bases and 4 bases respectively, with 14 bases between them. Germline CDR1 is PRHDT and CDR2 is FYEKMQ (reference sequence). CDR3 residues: CASSLQGRVGTEAFF. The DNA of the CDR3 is TGTGCCAGCAGCTTACAGGGGCGGGTGGGCACTGAAGCTTTCTTT.

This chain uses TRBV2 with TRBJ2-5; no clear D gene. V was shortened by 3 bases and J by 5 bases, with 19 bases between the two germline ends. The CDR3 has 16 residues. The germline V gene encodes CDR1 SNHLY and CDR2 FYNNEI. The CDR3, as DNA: TGTGCCAGCAGTGAGGTTGTAGCAGCCGGAGCGGAGACCCAGTACTTC. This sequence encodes CASSEVVAAGAETQYF.

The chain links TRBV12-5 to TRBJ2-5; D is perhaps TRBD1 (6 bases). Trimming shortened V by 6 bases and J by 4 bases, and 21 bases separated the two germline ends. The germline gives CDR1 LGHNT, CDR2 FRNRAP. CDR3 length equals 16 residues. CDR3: CASGSTSRGVGETQYF. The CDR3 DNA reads TGTGCTAGTGGCTCGACCTCCAGGGGTGTAGGAGAGACCCAGTACTTC.

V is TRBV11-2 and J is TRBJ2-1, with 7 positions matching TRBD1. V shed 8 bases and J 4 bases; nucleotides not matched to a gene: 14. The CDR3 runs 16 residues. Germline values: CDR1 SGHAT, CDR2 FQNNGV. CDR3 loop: CASSPNRQGVYNEQFF. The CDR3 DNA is TGTGCCAGCTCCCCTAATAGGCAGGGGGTATACAATGAGCAGTTCTTC.

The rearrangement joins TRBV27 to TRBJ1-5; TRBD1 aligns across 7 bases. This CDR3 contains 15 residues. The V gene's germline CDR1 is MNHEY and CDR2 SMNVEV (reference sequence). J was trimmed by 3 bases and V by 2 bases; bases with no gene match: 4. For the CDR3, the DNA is TGTGCCAGCAGTTTAGAGGGGGCTTTCAATCAGCCCCAGCATTTT. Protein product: CASSLEGAFNQPQHF.

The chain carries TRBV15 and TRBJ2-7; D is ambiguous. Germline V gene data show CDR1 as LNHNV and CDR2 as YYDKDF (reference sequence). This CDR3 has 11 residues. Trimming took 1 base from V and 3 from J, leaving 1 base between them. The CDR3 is CATSRGYEQYF. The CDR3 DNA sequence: TGTGCCACCAGCAGAGGCTACGAGCAGTACTTC.

CDR3: CASSLLDSRAPGGYGYTF. The DNA for the CDR3 is TGCGCCAGCAGCTTGTTGGATTCCCGGGCCCCCGGAGGCTACGGCTACACCTTC. The chain joins TRBV5-1 to TRBJ1-2, with D unresolved. Germline V lookup: CDR1 SGHRS, CDR2 YFSETQ. CDR3 length: 18 residues. V lost 1 base, J lost 8 bases, and 27 bases lay in between.

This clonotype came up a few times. CDR3 sequence reads: CASRKGGGTDTQYF. CDR3 in DNA: TGTGCCAGCAGAAAAGGGGGGGGCACAGATACGCAGTATTTT. This sequence joins TRBV12-3 or TRBV12-4 and TRBJ2-3; tentative D call: TRBD2 (7 bases). V was shortened by 6 bases and J by 1 base, with 11 bases between the two germline ends. The CDR3 extends over 14 amino acids.

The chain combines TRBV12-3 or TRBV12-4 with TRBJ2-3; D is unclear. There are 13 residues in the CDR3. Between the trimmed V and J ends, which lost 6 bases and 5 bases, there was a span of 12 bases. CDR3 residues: CASSNYQRDTQYF. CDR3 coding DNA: TGTGCCAGCAGCAACTACCAAAGAGATACGCAGTATTTT.

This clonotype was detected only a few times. CDR3 bases: TGTGCCACCAGCAGAGATTCAACAGACAACGGGTACTTC. Translating gives CATSRDSTDNGYF. V is TRBV15 and J is TRBJ2-7; D gene unclear. The V and J ends lost 0 bases and 12 bases respectively, with 15 bases between them. Germline CDR1 reads LNHNV; CDR2 reads YYDKDF (reference sequence). The CDR3 contains 13 residues. The full variable domain, in which reference TRBV15 and TRBJ2-7 provide the parts outside the CDR3, is DAMVIQNPRYQVTQFGKPVTLSCSQTLNHNVMYWYQQKSSQAPKLLFHYYDKDFNNEADTPDNFQSRRPNTSFCFLDIRSPGLGDTAMYLCATSRDSTDNGYFGPGTRLTVT.

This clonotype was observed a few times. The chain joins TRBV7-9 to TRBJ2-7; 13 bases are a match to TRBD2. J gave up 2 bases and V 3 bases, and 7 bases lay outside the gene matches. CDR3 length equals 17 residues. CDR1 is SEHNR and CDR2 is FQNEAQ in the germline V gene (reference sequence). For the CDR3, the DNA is TGTGCCAGCAGCTTTAGTATGGGACTAGCGGGAACCTACGAGCAGTACTTC. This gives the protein CASSFSMGLAGTYEQYF.

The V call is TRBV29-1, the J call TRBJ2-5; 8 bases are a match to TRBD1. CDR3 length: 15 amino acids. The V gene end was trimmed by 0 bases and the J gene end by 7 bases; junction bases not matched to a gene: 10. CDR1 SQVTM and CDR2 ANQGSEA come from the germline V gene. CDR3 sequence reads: CSVEDPDRDDVTQYF. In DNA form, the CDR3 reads TGCAGCGTTGAAGACCCGGACAGGGATGATGTGACCCAGTACTTC. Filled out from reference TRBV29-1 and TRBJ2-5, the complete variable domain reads SAVISQKPSRDICQRGTSLTIQCQVDSQVTMMFWYRQQPGQSLTLIATANQGSEATYESGFVIDKFPISRPNLTFSTLTVSNMSPEDSSIYLCSVEDPDRDDVTQYFGPGTRLLVL.

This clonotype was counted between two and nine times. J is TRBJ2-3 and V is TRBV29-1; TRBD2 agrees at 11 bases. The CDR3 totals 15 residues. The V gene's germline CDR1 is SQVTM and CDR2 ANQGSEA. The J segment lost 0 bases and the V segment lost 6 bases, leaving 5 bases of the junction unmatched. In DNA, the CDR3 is TGCAGCGTGCCCCGACTAGCGGGAAGCACAGATACGCAGTATTTT. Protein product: CSVPRLAGSTDTQYF.

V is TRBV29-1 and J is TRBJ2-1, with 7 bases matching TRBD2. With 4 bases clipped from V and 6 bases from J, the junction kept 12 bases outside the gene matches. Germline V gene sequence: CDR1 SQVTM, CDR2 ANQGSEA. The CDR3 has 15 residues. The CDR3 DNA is TGCAGCGTTGTCCGCCTAGCGGTTACGACCAATGAGCAGTTCTTC. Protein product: CSVVRLAVTTNEQFF.

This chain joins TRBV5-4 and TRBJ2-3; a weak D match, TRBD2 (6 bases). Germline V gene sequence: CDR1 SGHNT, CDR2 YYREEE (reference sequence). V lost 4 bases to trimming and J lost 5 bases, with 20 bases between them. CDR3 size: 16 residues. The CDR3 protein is CASSAGAFEAGDTQYF. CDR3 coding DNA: TGTGCCAGCAGCGCTGGAGCTTTCGAAGCGGGAGATACGCAGTATTTT.

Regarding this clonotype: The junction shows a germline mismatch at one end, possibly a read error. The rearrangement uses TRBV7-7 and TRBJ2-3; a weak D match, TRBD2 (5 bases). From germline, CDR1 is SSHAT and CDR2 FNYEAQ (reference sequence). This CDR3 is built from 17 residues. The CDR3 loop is CASSLAEAAGGTDTQYF. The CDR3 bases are TGTGCTAGCAGCTTAGCAGAGGCAGCCGGGGGCACAGATACGCAGTATTTT.